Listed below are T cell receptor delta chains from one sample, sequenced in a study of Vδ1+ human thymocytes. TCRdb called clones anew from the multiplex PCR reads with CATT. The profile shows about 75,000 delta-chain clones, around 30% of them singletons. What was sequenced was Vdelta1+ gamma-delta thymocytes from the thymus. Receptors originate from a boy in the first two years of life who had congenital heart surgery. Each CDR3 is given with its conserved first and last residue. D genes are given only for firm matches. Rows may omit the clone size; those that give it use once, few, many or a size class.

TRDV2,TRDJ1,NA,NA,TGTGCCTGTGACACCGGTTGGCTCCAGAACCTTTACGATAAACTCATCTTT,CACDTGWLQNLYDKLIF
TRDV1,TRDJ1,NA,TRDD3,TGTGCTCTTGGGGAACTTGTACCGCCTATACTGGGGGATACTAGTCGGTGCACCGATAAACTCATCTTT,CALGELVPPILGDTSRCTDKLIF
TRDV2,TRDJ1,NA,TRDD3,TGTGCCTGTGACACCGGGGTACTGGGGGATAAAGTGCCCCTCCCCCCAGGAGGTCACACCGATAAACTCATCTTT,CACDTGVLGDKVPLPPGGHTDKLIF
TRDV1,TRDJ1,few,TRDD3,TGTGCTCTTGGGGAACGATCGACTGCTATCGTACTGGGGGATACGCTGTTCAAACTCATCTTT,CALGERSTAIVLGDTLFKLIF
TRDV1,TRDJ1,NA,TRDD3,TGTGCTCTTGGGGTCTCCACGGCAGCCGTCCTGGGGGACAGTAGGTACACCGATAAACTCATCTTT,CALGVSTAAVLGDSRYTDKLIF
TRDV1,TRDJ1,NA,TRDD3,TGTGCTCTTGGGGAAACTCGTGGACCTCCAGCTACAAACTGGGGGACGACCGATAAACTCATCTTT,CALGETRGPPATNWGTTDKLIF
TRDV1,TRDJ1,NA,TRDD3,TGTGCTCTTGGGGAACTATCCCTTAACGGCCAATTCTGGGGGATACGAGCCGATAAACTCATCTTT,CALGELSLNGQFWGIRADKLIF
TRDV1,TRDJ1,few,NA,TGTGCTCTTGGGGCCGCTCGGGTGAGTACCGATAAACTCATCTTT,CALGAARVSTDKLIF
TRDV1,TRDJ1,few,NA,TGTGCGCTTCTGGGCCCGGGGATTTACACCGATAAACTCATCTTT,CALLGPGIYTDKLIF
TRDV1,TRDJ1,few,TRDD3,TGTGCTCTTGGGGAAGTCAGCGCGTCCTCTCCTTACTGGGGGATTAGTAAACTCATCTTT,CALGEVSASSPYWGISKLIF
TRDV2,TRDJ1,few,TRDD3,TGTGCCTGTGACACCGGGGGGGATTTCACCGATAAACTCATCTTT,CACDTGGDFTDKLIF
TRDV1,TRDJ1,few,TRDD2,TGTGCTCTTGGGGAACCTTCCTACCGGGCCGATAAACTCATCTTT,CALGEPSYRADKLIF
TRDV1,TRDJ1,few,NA,TGTGCTCTTGTTTACCCTGCCGATACAGACACCGATAAACTCATCTTT,CALVYPADTDTDKLIF
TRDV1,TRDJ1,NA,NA,TGTGCTCTTGGGGCCTTTTTTTCCGCGAACCAGGGGGGGACCGATAAACTCATCTTT,CALGAFFSANQGGTDKLIF
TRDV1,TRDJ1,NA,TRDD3,TGTGCTCTGGTGGTTTCCGGGGGATACGGTTGGGCCGATAAACTCATCTTT,CALVVSGGYGWADKLIF
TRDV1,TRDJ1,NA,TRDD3,TGTGCTCTTGGGGAAGTCCCCTTTCCTCGATGTGGGGGATCGGCTCTCTACGCCGATAAACTCATCTTT,CALGEVPFPRCGGSALYADKLIF
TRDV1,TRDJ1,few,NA,TGTGCTCTTGGGGAAAACGGAACCTTCCTAGAGTCGATGGGGGACCTCGGTAAACTCATCTTT,CALGENGTFLESMGDLGKLIF
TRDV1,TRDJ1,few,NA,TGTGCTCTTGGGGAATTTTTCAGCTTAGTTTACACCGATAAACTCATCTTT,CALGEFFSLVYTDKLIF
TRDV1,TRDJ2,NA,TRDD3,TGTGCTCTTGGGGAACGTGTTCCTGCCGGACGGGGGATCCTAGCTTTGACAGCACAACTCTTCTTT,CALGERVPAGRGILALTAQLFF
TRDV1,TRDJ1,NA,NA,TGTGCTCTTGGGGGGCCTTCCTCCCCGTACTGGGGGCCCTCCCGAGGGGCTTACACCGATAAACTCATCTTT,CALGGPSSPYWGPSRGAYTDKLIF
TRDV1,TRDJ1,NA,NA,TGTGCTCTTGGGGAAAACCCTCCTTCGTACACCGATAAACTCATCTTT,CALGENPPSYTDKLIF
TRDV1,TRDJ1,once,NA,TGTGCTCTTGGGGAAAGGGGGGTACTAAAGTCACTCATCTTT,CALGERGVLKSLIF
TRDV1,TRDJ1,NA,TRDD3,TGTGCTCTTGGGGAATGGGAGTCCGAAGGACATTCTTGGATACGCTCTACCGATAAACTCATCTTT,CALGEWESEGHSWIRSTDKLIF
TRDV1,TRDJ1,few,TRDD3,TGTGCTCTTGGGGGACCGGGGGATAAACTCCCACTTTACACCGATAAACTCATCTTT,CALGGPGDKLPLYTDKLIF
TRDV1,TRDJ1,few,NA,TGTGCTCTTGGGGAAATAAGTTTTACTACTGGTCTTACCGATAAACTCATCTTT,CALGEISFTTGLTDKLIF
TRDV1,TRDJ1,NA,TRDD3,TGTGCTCTTGGGAAACCCCTCAACGCGGGGATACGCGTCACCGATAAACTCATCTTT,CALGKPLNAGIRVTDKLIF
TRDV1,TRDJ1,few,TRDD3,TGTGCTCTTGGGGCCCTACGCAGCCCGAGTAGTGGGGGATCTTACACCGATAAACTCATCTTT,CALGALRSPSSGGSYTDKLIF
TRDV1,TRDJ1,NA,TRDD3,TGTGCTCTTGGGGAACTCTCGTCCTGCAAAATACTGGGGCCGAAAGGCCAGTACACCGATAAACTCATCTTT,CALGELSSCKILGPKGQYTDKLIF
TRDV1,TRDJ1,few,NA,TGTGCTCTTGGGGAACTCATGCCCTTCCTTCCTCCTCCCTACTGGGAGCGCACCGATAAACTCATCTTT,CALGELMPFLPPPYWERTDKLIF
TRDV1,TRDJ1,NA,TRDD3,TGTGCTCTTGGGGAACACGGAGCCTCTGGGGGATACGCGCCTGGTGGTTACACCGATAAACTCATCTTT,CALGEHGASGGYAPGGYTDKLIF
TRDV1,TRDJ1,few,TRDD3,TGTGCTCTTGGGGAACTAGTTTTTTTCCGATTACTGGGGGATTCGATCCCTTACACCGATAAACTCATCTTT,CALGELVFFRLLGDSIPYTDKLIF
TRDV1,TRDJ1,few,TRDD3,TGTGCTCTTGGGGAACCTCCGTGGGGGATAAGGTCCCACACCGATAAACTCATCTTT,CALGEPPWGIRSHTDKLIF
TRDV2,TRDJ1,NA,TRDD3,TGTGCCTGTGACGACCTTCCACCTTGTGTGGCTGGGGGATTCCGCTTGTACACCGATAAACTCATCTTT,CACDDLPPCVAGGFRLYTDKLIF
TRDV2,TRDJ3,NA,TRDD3,TGTGCCTGTGAGTACTGGGGGATACGACCCTGGGACACCCGACAGATGTTTTTC,CACEYWGIRPWDTRQMFF
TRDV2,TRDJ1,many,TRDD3,TGTGCCTGGTACTGGGGGATACGCACCGATAAACTCATCTTT,CAWYWGIRTDKLIF
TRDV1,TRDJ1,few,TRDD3,TGTGCTCTTGGGGAACGGGCCTACTCCGTACTGGGGGACCCCTATAACACCGATAAACTCATCTTT,CALGERAYSVLGDPYNTDKLIF
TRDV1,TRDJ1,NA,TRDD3,TGTGCTCTTGGGGGACAGTGGGGGATACTCAAAGGGGGTAAACTCATCTTT,CALGGQWGILKGGKLIF
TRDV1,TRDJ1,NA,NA,TGTGCTCTTGGGGGACCCTTCCTACGGGACTGGGGGACTCGACCAACCGATAAACTCATCTTT,CALGGPFLRDWGTRPTDKLIF
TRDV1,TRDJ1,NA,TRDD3,TGTGCTCTTGGGGCAGGATGGGGGAACTTGTACACCGATAAACTCATCTTT,CALGAGWGNLYTDKLIF
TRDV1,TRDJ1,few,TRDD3,TGTGCTCTTGGGGAAGGAAACGTACGGTGGGGGATAGGCGATAAACTCATCTTT,CALGEGNVRWGIGDKLIF
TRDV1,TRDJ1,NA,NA,TGTGCACTCAATAACATCCGGGGAATACATACCGATAAACTCATCTTT,CALNNIRGIHTDKLIF
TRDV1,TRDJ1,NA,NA,TGTGCTCTTGGGGACCACCTTCCCCCGTACACCGATAAACTCATCTTT,CALGDHLPPYTDKLIF
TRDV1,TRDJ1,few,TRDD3,TGTGCTCTTGGTATACCTGGGGATACCTCGACCGATAAACTCATCTTT,CALGIPGDTSTDKLIF
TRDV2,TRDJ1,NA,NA,TGTGCCTGTGACACGAGAGGGGTAGAAAAAAACGATAAACTCATCTTT,CACDTRGVEKNDKLIF
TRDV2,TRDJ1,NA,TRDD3,TGTGCCTGTGACCGCCGCGGTTACTGGGGGATACACGCGGATAAACTCATCTTT,CACDRRGYWGIHADKLIF
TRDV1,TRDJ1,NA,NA,TGTGCTCTCAAGTTTCCCGCCTCACCCGGTCCCGATAAACTCATCTTT,CALKFPASPGPDKLIF
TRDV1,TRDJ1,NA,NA,TGTGCTCTTGGGGAACTATGGCGGACCGGGGTGGGGGCCAACACCGATAAACTCATCTTT,CALGELWRTGVGANTDKLIF
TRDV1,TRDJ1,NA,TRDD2,TGTGCTCTTGGGGAGCCCGTAGCCCTTCCTATTCTGGGGACCAAGGGCGTCGATAAACTCATCTTT,CALGEPVALPILGTKGVDKLIF
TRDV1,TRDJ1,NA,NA,TGTGCTCTTGGGCTCCTCCCCGGACCTGGCATACTCATCTTT,CALGLLPGPGILIF
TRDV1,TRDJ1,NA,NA,TGTGCTCTTGGTAAAATCTACGCCTTCCCCCCTGGTACTGGGGAGGGGACCGATAAACTCATCTTT,CALGKIYAFPPGTGEGTDKLIF
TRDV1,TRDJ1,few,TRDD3,TGTGCTCTTGGGGAACCAGCGTTCCTAGCGAGGGATACGTACACCGATAAACTCATCTTT,CALGEPAFLARDTYTDKLIF
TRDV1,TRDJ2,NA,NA,TGTGCTCTTGGGGCGTCCGGGGCCTACATCCCCCTGGGGATTGAAGGGGGAGCACAACTCTTCTTT,CALGASGAYIPLGIEGGAQLFF
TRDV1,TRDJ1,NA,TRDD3,TGTGCTCTTGGGAAATGGTTACCCACATACTGGGGGGGAACCGATAAACTCATCTTT,CALGKWLPTYWGGTDKLIF
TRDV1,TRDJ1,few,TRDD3,TGTGCTCTTGCGACAAGCGGCCCTCTCCCCCGCACTGGGGGAGTTACCGATAAACTCATCTTT,CALATSGPLPRTGGVTDKLIF
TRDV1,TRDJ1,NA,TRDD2,TGTGCTCTTGGGGAGCCCGATCCTTCCTACGGTCCCCACCCCATCTACACCGATAAACTCATCTTT,CALGEPDPSYGPHPIYTDKLIF
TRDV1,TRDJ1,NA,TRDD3,TGTGCTCTTGGGCAACCCTGGGGGACCCTCGCTTCGTACACCGATAAACTCATCTTT,CALGQPWGTLASYTDKLIF